This TCR beta chain appears in the sequencing data of a study of blood T cell repertoires in COVID-19. V gave up 5 bases and J gave up 5 bases, with 7 bases separating them. Germline V CDR1 and CDR2: SGHAT, FQNNGV. CDR3 length equals 12 residues. TCRdb's copy holds only in-frame clones and misses some; the assay was immunoSEQ multiplex PCR. The table has 120,000 to 150,000 clones, 80% to 90% seen once. This TCR derives from a human donor with acute or convalescent COVID-19. The donor label of this sample is uncertain. The chain has TRBV11-2 and TRBJ2-1; D is uncertain. The specimen sequenced was peripheral blood. In DNA form, the CDR3 reads TGTGCCAGCAGCCTTCTTCACAATGAGCAGTTCTTC. It encodes CASSLLHNEQFF.